The source of this TCR beta chain is a study of OX40 agonist ivuxolimab in advanced cancers. On the study more broadly: Previous treatment with anti-PD-1, anti-PD-L1 or anti-CTLA-4 therapy was allowed; less than 45% had received some.

Trimming cost V 3 bases and J 8 bases, with 13 bases left between them. The CDR3 extends over 13 amino acids. Germline V gene data show CDR1 as GTSNPN and CDR2 as SVGIG (reference sequence). Collection of blood occurred at baseline, at cycle 4 day 1, and at cycle 7 day 1. Some clones are missing from TCRdb's copy, which holds only in-frame ones; the method was immunoSEQ multiplex PCR. The sample lists about 84,000 clones, approximately 80% occurring once. The gene calls are TRBV30 and TRBJ2-2; the D gene is possibly TRBD1 (7 bases). Sample: CD4+ or CD8+ T cells sorted from blood, taken in a trial of the OX40 agonist ivuxolimab. The TCR sequence derives from an adult with an advanced solid tumor such as melanoma, head and neck, liver or kidney cancer. CDR3 loop: CAWSRGARGELFF. The CDR3 DNA follows: TGTGCCTGGAGCAGGGGGGCCAGAGGGGAGCTGTTTTTT. The full variable domain, in which reference TRBV30 and TRBJ2-2 provide the parts outside the CDR3, is SQTIHQWPATLVQPVGSPLSLECTVEGTSNPNLYWYRQAAGRGLQLLFYSVGIGQISSEVPQNLSASRPQDRQFILSSKKLLLSDSGFYLCAWSRGARGELFFGEGSRLTVL.